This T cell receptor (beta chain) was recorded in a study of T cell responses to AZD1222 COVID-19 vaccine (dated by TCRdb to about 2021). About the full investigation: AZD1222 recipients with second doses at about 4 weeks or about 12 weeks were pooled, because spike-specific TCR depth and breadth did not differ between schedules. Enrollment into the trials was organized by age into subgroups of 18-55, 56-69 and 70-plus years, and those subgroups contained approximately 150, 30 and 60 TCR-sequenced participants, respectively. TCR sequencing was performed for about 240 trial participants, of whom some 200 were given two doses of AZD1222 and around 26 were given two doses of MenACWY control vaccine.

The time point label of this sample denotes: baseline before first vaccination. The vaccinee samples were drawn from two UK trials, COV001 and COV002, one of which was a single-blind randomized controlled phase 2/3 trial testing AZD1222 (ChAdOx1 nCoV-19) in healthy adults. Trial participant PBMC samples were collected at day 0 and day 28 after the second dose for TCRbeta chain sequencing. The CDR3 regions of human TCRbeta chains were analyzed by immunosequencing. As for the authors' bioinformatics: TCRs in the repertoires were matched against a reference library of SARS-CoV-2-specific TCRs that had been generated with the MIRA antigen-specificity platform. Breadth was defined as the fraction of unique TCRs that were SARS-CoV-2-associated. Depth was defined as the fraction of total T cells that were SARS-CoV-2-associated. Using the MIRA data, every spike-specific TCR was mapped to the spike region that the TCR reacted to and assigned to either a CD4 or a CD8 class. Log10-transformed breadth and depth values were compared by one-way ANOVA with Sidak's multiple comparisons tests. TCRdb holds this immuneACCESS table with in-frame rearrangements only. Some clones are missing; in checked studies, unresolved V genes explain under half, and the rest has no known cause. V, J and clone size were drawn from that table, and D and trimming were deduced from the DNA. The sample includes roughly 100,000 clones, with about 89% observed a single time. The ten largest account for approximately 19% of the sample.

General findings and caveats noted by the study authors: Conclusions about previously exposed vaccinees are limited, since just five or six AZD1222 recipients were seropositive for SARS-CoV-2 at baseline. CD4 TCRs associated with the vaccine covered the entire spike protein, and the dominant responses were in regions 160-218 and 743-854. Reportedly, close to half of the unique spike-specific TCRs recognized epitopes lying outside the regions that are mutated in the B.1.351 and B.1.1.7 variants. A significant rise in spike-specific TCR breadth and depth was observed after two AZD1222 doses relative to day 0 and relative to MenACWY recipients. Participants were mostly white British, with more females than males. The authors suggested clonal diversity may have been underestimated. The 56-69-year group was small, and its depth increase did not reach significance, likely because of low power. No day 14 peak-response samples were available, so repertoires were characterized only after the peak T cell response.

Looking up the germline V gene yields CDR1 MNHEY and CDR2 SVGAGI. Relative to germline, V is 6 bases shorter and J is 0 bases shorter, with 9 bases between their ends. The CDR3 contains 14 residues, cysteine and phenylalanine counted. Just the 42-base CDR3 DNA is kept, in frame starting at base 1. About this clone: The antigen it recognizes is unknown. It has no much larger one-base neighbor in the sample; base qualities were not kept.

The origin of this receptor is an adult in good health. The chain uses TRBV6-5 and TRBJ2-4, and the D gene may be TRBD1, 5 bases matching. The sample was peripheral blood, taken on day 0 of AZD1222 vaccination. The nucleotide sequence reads TGTGCCAGCAGGATCGACAGAGCCAAAAACATTCAGTACTTC. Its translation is CASRIDRAKNIQYF.